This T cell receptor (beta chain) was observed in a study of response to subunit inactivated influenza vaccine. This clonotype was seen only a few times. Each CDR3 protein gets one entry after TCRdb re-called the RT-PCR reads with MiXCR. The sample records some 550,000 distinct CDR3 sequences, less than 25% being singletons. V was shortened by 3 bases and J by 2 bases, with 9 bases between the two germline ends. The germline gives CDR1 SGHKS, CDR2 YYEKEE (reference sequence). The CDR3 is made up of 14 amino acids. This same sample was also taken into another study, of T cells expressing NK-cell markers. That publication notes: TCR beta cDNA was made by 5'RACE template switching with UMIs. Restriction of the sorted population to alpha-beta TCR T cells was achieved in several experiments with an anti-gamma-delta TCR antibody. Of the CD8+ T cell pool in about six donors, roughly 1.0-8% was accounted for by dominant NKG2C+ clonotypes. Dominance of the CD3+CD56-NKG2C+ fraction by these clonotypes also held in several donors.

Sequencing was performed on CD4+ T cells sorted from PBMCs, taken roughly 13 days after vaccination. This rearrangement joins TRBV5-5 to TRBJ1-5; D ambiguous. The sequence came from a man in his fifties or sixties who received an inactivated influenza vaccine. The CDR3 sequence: CASSWEQGNQPQHF. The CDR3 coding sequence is TGTGCCAGCAGCTGGGAGCAGGGCAATCAGCCCCAGCATTTT.